This T cell receptor beta chain emerged from a study of monozygotic twins with inflammatory bowel disease (dated 2019 in TCRdb). Some background on the complete study: The complete study included around 30 monozygotic twin pairs: 19 IBD-discordant Danish pairs and nine German pairs, of which four were IBD-concordant and five were IBD-discordant. The search for disease-associated traits relied mainly on comparing, within discordant pairs, IBD patients with their genetically identical healthy co-twins. Each individual had, on average, about 151 000 unique TCRalpha sequences and 181 000 unique TCRbeta sequences available for analysis.

Library preparation employed 5' RACE. Each TCR library was prepared from about 4,000 ng of total RNA. For each sample, cDNA synthesis with SMARTScribe reverse transcriptase was split into eight separate reactions. During cDNA synthesis, unique molecular identifiers containing a 6-nucleotide sample barcode were introduced by template switching. Amplification of TCRalpha and TCRbeta cDNA involved two nested PCRs of roughly 16 and 10 cycles, and each PCR was followed by bead purification. Before amplification, cDNA was treated with uracil DNA-glycosylase and purified using the QIAquick PCR purification kit. In the second PCR, Illumina TruSeq-compatible adapters and sample-specific barcodes were added. Library quality and concentration were checked on TapeStation and Qubit, and libraries were pooled at approximately 5 ng each. Sequencing of the pooled libraries was done on an Illumina HiSeq2500 single-index Rapid Run using custom sequencing primers and 2 x 100 bp reads. The authors' pipeline ran thus. MiGEC version 1.2.6 was used for UMI-based consensus assembly to correct PCR and sequencing errors. MiXCR version 2.1.1 handled V(D)J alignment, clonotype assembly and CDR3 extraction. To normalise gene usage, clonotype sharing and MAIT/NKT TCR abundance, the top 1000, 10 000 and 20 000 clonotypes in each sample were analysed. Diversity was computed as the inverse Simpson index with the vegan R package after downsampling to 27 000 UMIs. Paired Mann-Whitney U tests were applied to discordant twin pairs, and Benjamini-Hochberg correction was used for multiple testing. The reads underwent TCRdb reprocessing, giving one record for each CDR3 protein sequence and no DNA. The V and J calls were not made by the authors but by TCRdb's processing. The table of this sample itemizes approximately 160,000 distinct CDR3 sequences. Approximately 2.5% of the sample comes from the top ten.

From the germline V gene, CDR1 is SGHTA and CDR2 is FQGTGA. The CDR3 has 15 amino acids, counting the end cysteine and phenylalanine. The DNA is unrecorded. An approximately 2.5 ml peripheral blood sample was drawn into PAXgene tubes per donor and stored at -80°C. Without any T cell sorting, total RNA was extracted from whole blood using the PAXgene blood miRNA kit on an automated QIAcube. Peripheral blood from monozygotic twin pairs, either concordant or discordant for inflammatory bowel disease, underwent deep TCRalpha and TCRbeta repertoire profiling that used unique molecular barcoding. Smoking habits were recorded for all twin pairs, and each individual was classified as a current, former or never smoker. About this clonotype: Its antigen is unknown.

On the study overall, not on this receptor specifically: IBD patients had lower TCRbeta repertoire diversity, measured by the inverse Simpson index, than their healthy co-twins. Compared with healthy twins, IBD patients shared fewer clonotypes with other individuals, and the difference was most pronounced in patients with signs of disease activity. The analysis was unable to tell different T cell subtypes apart. No single strong signal or clonotype linked to IBD turned up in the results, so the idea that one exists was not supported. Repertoire similarity did not differ between concordant and discordant twins, possibly due to limited statistical power. Background noise and inter-individual variability may have been introduced into the repertoires by the differing immunosuppressive treatments among patients.

Source material: blood. The sequence came from a human donor with ulcerative colitis or Crohn's disease, or a healthy co-twin of an affected twin (not recorded which). Recombination connected TRBV7-3 to TRBJ2-7; TCRdb names TRBD1, which stays unverified in the absence of DNA. The CDR3: CASSLGGDSSYEQYF.